This T cell receptor (beta chain) is drawn from a study of identical twins. Germline CDR1 reads LGHDT; CDR2 reads YNNKEL (reference sequence). This CDR3 region has 15 residues. Trimming at V came to 11 bases and at J to 9 bases, leaving 20 bases not matched to a gene. TCRdb reprocessed the 5' RACE reads with MiXCR, giving one entry per CDR3 protein. The table has approximately 300,000 distinct CDR3 sequences, roughly 9.8% seen once. Healthy Caucasians alone served as donors. This sample was shared with a second study, whose subject was yellow fever vaccine responses in identical twins.

The TCR originated in a woman between 18 and 29 years old in good health. The specimen was CD8+ T cells sorted from blood. This sequence joins TRBV3-1 and TRBJ2-3; 7 positions agree with TRBD2. The CDR3 spells CACTQDLWGGGTQYF. The CDR3 bases are TGTGCCTGCACCCAAGATCTTTGGGGCGGGGGAACGCAGTATTTT.